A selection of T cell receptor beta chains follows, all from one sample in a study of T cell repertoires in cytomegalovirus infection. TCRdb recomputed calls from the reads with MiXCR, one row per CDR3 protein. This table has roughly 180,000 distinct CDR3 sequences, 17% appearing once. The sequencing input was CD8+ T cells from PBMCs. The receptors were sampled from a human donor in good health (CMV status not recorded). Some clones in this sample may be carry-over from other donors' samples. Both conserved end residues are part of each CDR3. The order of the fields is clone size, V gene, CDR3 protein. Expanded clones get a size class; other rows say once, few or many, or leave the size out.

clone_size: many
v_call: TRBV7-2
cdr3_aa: CASSLFGPRGGDEQFF

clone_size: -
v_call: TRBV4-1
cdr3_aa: CASSQEGQGVQPQHF

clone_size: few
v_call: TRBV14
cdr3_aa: CASSQDRGGYGYTF

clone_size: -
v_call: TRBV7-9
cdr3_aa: CASSLAMENIQYF

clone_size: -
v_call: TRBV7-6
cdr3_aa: CASSWARGTISYNEQFF

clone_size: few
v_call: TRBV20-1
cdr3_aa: CSALNRGTFIDGEQFF

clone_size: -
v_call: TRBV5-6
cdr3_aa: CASSLTTRVEKLFF

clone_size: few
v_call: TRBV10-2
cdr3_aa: CASSTGVYTEAFF

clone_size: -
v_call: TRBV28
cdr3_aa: CASTFGTGTGVFNQPQHF

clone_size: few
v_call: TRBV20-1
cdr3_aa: CSASPIDMSYNSPLHF

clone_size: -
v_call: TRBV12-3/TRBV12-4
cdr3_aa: CVSSSIRGVNEKLFF

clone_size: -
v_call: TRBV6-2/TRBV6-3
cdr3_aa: CATNPIDWTEAFF

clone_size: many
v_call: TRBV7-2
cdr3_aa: CASSIGGEKETQYF

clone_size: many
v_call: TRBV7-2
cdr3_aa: CASSSTGTGVQNTEAFF

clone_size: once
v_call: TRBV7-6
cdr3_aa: CASSSRSGNTEAFF

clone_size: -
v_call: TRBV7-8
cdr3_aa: CASSLGSQKGEQFF

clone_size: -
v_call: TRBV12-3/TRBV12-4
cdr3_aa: CASSTTKEGTRPEKLFF

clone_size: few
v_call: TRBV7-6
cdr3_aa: CASSLPGFNDNEQFF

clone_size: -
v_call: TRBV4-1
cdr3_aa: CASSTRTGDSNQPQHF

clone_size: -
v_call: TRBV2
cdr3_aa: CASSEAVSAHNQPQHF

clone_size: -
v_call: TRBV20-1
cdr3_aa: CSASFPNSYEQYF

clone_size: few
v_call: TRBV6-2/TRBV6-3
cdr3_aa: CASRSIYQGNTEAFF